This TCR beta chain derives from a study of blood T cell repertoires in COVID-19. Study as a whole: Sites in the United States, Italy and Spain provided acute and convalescent COVID-19 samples. PBMCs, B-cell-depleted T cells, or T cells were the source of the cDNA or gDNA that made up the material.

As handled by the study authors: Nucleated cell number was recorded as an estimate derived from reference gene primer amplification. TCRdb's table, derived via immunoSEQ multiplex PCR, lists solely in-frame clones and lacks some. D and trimming come from the DNA, and the V and J calls and clone size come from that table. This sample has about 160,000 clones, with roughly 80% found just once. CDR1 is SGHTA, CDR2 FQGTGA, per germline. V was pared by 4 bases and J by 9 bases, with 6 bases of the junction left unmatched. The CDR3 consists of 15 residues. The receptor's source is a man aged 55 to 69 with acute or convalescent COVID-19. J is TRBJ2-1 and V is TRBV7-3; TRBD2 agrees at 13 bases. Material: peripheral blood. CDR3 nucleotide sequence: TGTGCCAGCAGCTCAACTAGCGGGGGGGCCGTTGAGCAGTTCTTC. Translated: CASSSTSGGAVEQFF. The full variable domain, completed using reference TRBV7-3 and TRBJ2-1, is GAGVSQTPSNKVTEKGKYVELRCDPISGHTALYWYRQSLGQGPEFLIYFQGTGAADDSGLPNDRFFAVRPEGSVSTLKIQRTERGDSAVYLCASSSTSGGAVEQFFGPGTRLTVL.